Each of the 3 T cell receptor beta chains below was sequenced from the same sample in a study of somatic mutations in cytotoxic T cells in rheumatoid arthritis. TCRdb's copy holds only in-frame clones and misses some; the assay was immunoSEQ multiplex PCR. The table includes about 15,000 clones, 90% to 95% detected once. The sample taken for sequencing was CD4+ T cells sorted from blood. The receptor set was obtained from a man aged 70-80 years with rheumatoid arthritis.

V is TRBV5-5 and J is TRBJ2-4, with a tentative D call TRBD1 (6 bases). The CDR3 contains 12 residues. CDR1 is SGHKS, CDR2 YYEKEE, per germline (reference sequence). V lost 7 bases to trimming and J lost 11 bases, with 16 bases between them. The CDR3 is CASGEQGVVQYF. In nucleotides, the CDR3 is TGTGCCAGCGGCGAACAGGGCGTCGTTCAGTACTTC.

The J gene is TRBJ1-1, the V gene TRBV30, with D maybe TRBD1 (5 bases). CDR1 is GTSNPN and CDR2 is SVGIG in the germline V gene (reference sequence). V gave up 5 bases and J gave up 5 bases, with 15 bases separating them. This CDR3 has 13 residues. CDR3 amino acids: CAWAKRGGTEAFF. CDR3 nucleotides: TGTGCCTGGGCCAAAAGGGGAGGGACTGAAGCTTTCTTT.

The chain carries TRBV6-1 and TRBJ1-5; 7 bases are shared with TRBD1. CDR1 MNHNS and CDR2 SASEGT come from the germline V gene. The CDR3 extends over 14 amino acids. J lost 0 bases, V lost 6 bases, and 2 bases had no gene match. The CDR3 DNA follows: TGTGCCAGCAGCAGGGGGGATAGCAATCAGCCCCAGCATTTT. Its protein is CASSRGDSNQPQHF.